This is a list of T cell receptor beta chains from one sample in a study of Graves' ophthalmopathy and Graves' hyperthyroidism. Each CDR3 protein is one row after TCRdb ran MiXCR on the multiplex PCR reads. Here the sample spans about 1.1 million distinct CDR3 sequences, less than 45% being singletons. Sample: peripheral blood or thyroid tissue (not recorded which). The receptors here all came from an adult man with Graves' hyperthyroidism. Each CDR3 is given with its conserved first and last residue. The D gene is left open where the match is weak. For some rows the clone size is stated as once, few or many, or as a class when expanded; others skip it.

J: TRBJ1-5; V: TRBV4-1; D: TRBD1; size: few; DNA: TGCGCCAGCAGGGATAGGACAGGGGATAGCAATCAGCCCCAGCATTTT; CDR3: CASRDRTGDSNQPQHF
J: TRBJ2-5; V: TRBV7-6; D: TRBD1; size: many; DNA: TGTGCCAGCAGCAGTACAGGGGCTTTACAAGAGACCCAGTACTTC; CDR3: CASSSTGALQETQYF
J: TRBJ2-7; V: TRBV5-1; D: TRBD2; size: many; DNA: TGCGCCAGCAGCTTGGATCTAGCGGGGGGGCATGGCGAGCAGTACTTC; CDR3: CASSLDLAGGHGEQYF
J: TRBJ2-6; V: TRBV12-3/TRBV12-4; D: TRBD2; size: many; DNA: TGTGCCAGTCTAGCGGGAGCGGCTGGGGCCAACGTCCTGACTTTC; CDR3: CASLAGAAGANVLTF
J: TRBJ2-7; V: TRBV20-1; D: .; size: few; DNA: TGCAGTGCGAGTACCGGGACGGAAGTCAACGAGCAGTACTTC; CDR3: CSASTGTEVNEQYF
J: TRBJ1-2; V: TRBV4-1; D: .; size: few; DNA: TGCGCCAGCAGCCAAGTTCGTTACCCGGGCTACACCTTC; CDR3: CASSQVRYPGYTF
J: TRBJ2-7; V: TRBV7-8; D: TRBD1; size: few; DNA: TGTGCCAGCAGCCGCGACAGGGCCGGCTCCTACGAGCAGTACTTC; CDR3: CASSRDRAGSYEQYF
J: TRBJ1-6; V: TRBV6-1; D: TRBD1; size: few; DNA: TGTGCCAGCTGGGGACAGACCGGTTCACCCCTCCACTTT; CDR3: CASWGQTGSPLHF
J: TRBJ2-3; V: TRBV12-3/TRBV12-4; D: TRBD2; size: .; DNA: TGTGCCAGCAGTTCCTACCTTGGCGGGAGGGATTCAGATACGCAGTATTTT; CDR3: CASSSYLGGRDSDTQYF
J: TRBJ2-2; V: TRBV29-1; D: TRBD2; size: many; DNA: TGCAGCGCGGTAGCGGGAGAAACCGGGGAGCTGTTTTTT; CDR3: CSAVAGETGELFF
J: TRBJ1-1; V: TRBV9; D: .; size: few; DNA: TGTGCCAGCAGCGTAGGTGGGGTAAAGGCTGAAGCTTTCTTT; CDR3: CASSVGGVKAEAFF
J: TRBJ2-7; V: TRBV20-1; D: TRBD1; size: .; DNA: TGCAGTGCTGAGCCGGGACAGGGAAGATACGAGCAGTACTTC; CDR3: CSAEPGQGRYEQYF
J: TRBJ2-5; V: TRBV7-9; D: .; size: many; DNA: TGTGCCAGCACCTACGAGAGGGCGGGTGAGACCCAGTACTTC; CDR3: CASTYERAGETQYF
J: TRBJ1-5; V: TRBV10-3; D: .; size: .; DNA: TGTGCCAGCAGTGCATCAGGACCCAATCAGCCCCAGCATTTT; CDR3: CASSASGPNQPQHF
J: TRBJ2-2; V: TRBV2; D: TRBD2; size: .; DNA: TGTGCCAGCAGCGGACTAGCGGGAGGGCCGCGGGAGCTGTTTTTT; CDR3: CASSGLAGGPRELFF
J: TRBJ1-6; V: TRBV7-8; D: .; size: many; DNA: TGTGCCAGCAGCCCACCCGCTTGGAGGGGTATGAATAATTCACCCCTCCACTTT; CDR3: CASSPPAWRGMNNSPLHF
J: TRBJ1-5; V: TRBV15; D: .; size: many; DNA: TGTGCCACCAGCGCTCGACTGGTGGGAAATAGCAATCAGCCCCAGCATTTT; CDR3: CATSARLVGNSNQPQHF
J: TRBJ1-1; V: TRBV19; D: .; size: .; DNA: TGTGCCAGTAGTATGACCGGCCGAATGAACACTGAAGCTTTCTTT; CDR3: CASSMTGRMNTEAFF
J: TRBJ2-2; V: TRBV10-3; D: TRBD2; size: many; DNA: TGTGCCATCAGTGACCCCGGACTAGCGCCCAACACCGGGGAGCTGTTTTTT; CDR3: CAISDPGLAPNTGELFF
J: TRBJ2-7; V: TRBV6-5; D: TRBD1; size: .; DNA: TGTGCCAGCAGGGAGAGGACAGGGTTACGGAACGAGCAGTACTTC; CDR3: CASRERTGLRNEQYF
J: TRBJ1-1; V: TRBV7-8; D: .; size: many; DNA: TGTGCCAGCAGCTTAAGTCCAATGAACACTGAAGCTTTCTTT; CDR3: CASSLSPMNTEAFF
J: TRBJ2-5; V: TRBV20-1; D: .; size: many; DNA: TGCAGTGCTAGGGAAGGCTTCGGGGGGCGGGAGACCCAGTACTTC; CDR3: CSAREGFGGRETQYF
J: TRBJ1-6; V: TRBV7-9; D: TRBD1; size: .; DNA: TGTGCCAGCAGGCCCTCGGGACAGGGGACACCCCTCCACTTT; CDR3: CASRPSGQGTPLHF
J: TRBJ2-5; V: TRBV15; D: TRBD2; size: once; DNA: TGTGCCACCAGCAGACCGGGACTAGCTCAAGAGACCCAGTACTTC; CDR3: CATSRPGLAQETQYF
J: TRBJ1-3; V: TRBV4-1; D: TRBD1; size: .; DNA: TGCGCCAGCAGCCAAGGGACAGGGGCATTCTCTGGAAACACCATATATTTT; CDR3: CASSQGTGAFSGNTIYF
J: TRBJ1-3; V: TRBV4-3; D: TRBD1; size: few; DNA: TGCGCCAGCAGCCATCCAGTAGGACAGGGCCCTGGAAACACCATATATTTT; CDR3: CASSHPVGQGPGNTIYF
J: TRBJ1-5; V: TRBV6-2/TRBV6-3; D: .; size: few; DNA: TGTGCCAGCTGTTGTGTGCCCCAGCATTTT; CDR3: CASCCVPQHF
J: TRBJ1-2; V: TRBV6-6; D: TRBD1; size: many; DNA: TGTGCCAGCAGTTTGGACGGGGACAGGGGGCTTGGCTACACCTTC; CDR3: CASSLDGDRGLGYTF
J: TRBJ2-7; V: TRBV7-9; D: TRBD2; size: many; DNA: TGTGCCAGCAGCTTCGACGGGGGGTACGAGCAGTACTTC; CDR3: CASSFDGGYEQYF
J: TRBJ2-3; V: TRBV13; D: .; size: .; DNA: TGTGCCAGCAGCTTAGCTAACCAGGATACGCAGTATTTT; CDR3: CASSLANQDTQYF
J: TRBJ1-3; V: TRBV14; D: .; size: many; DNA: TGTGCCAGCAGCCAAGCGGGGAGTCGCCGGCCGAACACCATATATTTT; CDR3: CASSQAGSRRPNTIYF
J: TRBJ1-1; V: TRBV6-5; D: .; size: .; DNA: TGTGCCAGCAGTCGAGGGTCTGAGGTTTTCTTT; CDR3: CASSRGSEVFF
J: TRBJ1-1; V: TRBV9; D: .; size: few; DNA: TGTGCCAGCAGCGGCGGGACATACTTAGGTACTGAAGCTTTCTTT; CDR3: CASSGGTYLGTEAFF
J: TRBJ1-1; V: TRBV2; D: .; size: many; DNA: TGTGCCAGCAGTACGCCGCGGGGCAGAGCGGACACTGAAGCTTTCTTT; CDR3: CASSTPRGRADTEAFF
J: TRBJ1-1; V: TRBV24-1; D: .; size: many; DNA: TGTGCCACCAGTGTAAATGGACCCGGAGCTGAAGCTTTCTTT; CDR3: CATSVNGPGAEAFF
J: TRBJ1-6; V: TRBV10-3; D: TRBD1; size: few; DNA: TGTGCCAGCAACCCGCCGGGACAGGGTTCACCCCTCCACTTT; CDR3: CASNPPGQGSPLHF
J: TRBJ1-1; V: TRBV19; D: .; size: .; DNA: TGTGCCAGTAATGAAGCTTTCTTT; CDR3: CASNEAFF
J: TRBJ2-7; V: TRBV29-1; D: TRBD2; size: .; DNA: TGCAGCGTCGGCACCGGGACTAGCGGGCGGACCTACGAGCAGTACTTC; CDR3: CSVGTGTSGRTYEQYF
J: TRBJ2-5; V: TRBV20-1; D: TRBD2; size: few; DNA: TGCAGTGCTAGAGATCGGCTAGCGGGAGAACTGGCTTACGGGGAGACCCAGTACTTC; CDR3: CSARDRLAGELAYGETQYF
J: TRBJ1-2; V: TRBV12-3/TRBV12-4; D: .; size: many; DNA: TGTGCCAGCAGTCCCGCTGACAGGTCCTATGGCTACACCTTC; CDR3: CASSPADRSYGYTF
J: TRBJ1-6; V: TRBV5-1; D: .; size: many; DNA: TGCGCCAGCAGCTTGTCCGGGACCGGCAGGTCACCCCTCCACTTT; CDR3: CASSLSGTGRSPLHF
J: TRBJ1-3; V: TRBV10-3; D: .; size: many; DNA: TGTGCCATCAGTGTGGGGACAACTGGAAACACCATATATTTT; CDR3: CAISVGTTGNTIYF
J: TRBJ1-1; V: TRBV11-2; D: .; size: .; DNA: TGTGCCAGCAGCCCGACAGCGGACACTGAAGCTTTCTTT; CDR3: CASSPTADTEAFF
J: TRBJ2-6; V: TRBV5-1; D: .; size: many; DNA: TGCGCCAGCAGGTTGCAGGACAGTAACTCTGGGGCCAACGTCCTGACTTTC; CDR3: CASRLQDSNSGANVLTF
J: TRBJ1-5; V: TRBV6-6; D: TRBD1; size: few; DNA: TGTGCCAGCAGTCCTGCTGGGACAGGTACATCGCCCCAGCATTTT; CDR3: CASSPAGTGTSPQHF
J: TRBJ2-7; V: TRBV20-1; D: TRBD2; size: .; DNA: TGCAGTGCTAGTAAGCGGGGACCACTATACGAGCAGTACTTC; CDR3: CSASKRGPLYEQYF
J: TRBJ2-7; V: TRBV10-3; D: .; size: .; DNA: TGTGCCAGCAGGACCGTCGAGGGGCGAACGAGTTACTTC; CDR3: CASRTVEGRTSYF
J: TRBJ2-7; V: TRBV2; D: TRBD1; size: .; DNA: TGTGCCAGCAGTTACCTCCCGGACAGGGTCCGCGAGCAGTACTTC; CDR3: CASSYLPDRVREQYF
J: TRBJ2-5; V: TRBV6-5; D: .; size: few; DNA: TGTGCCAGCAGCTCCCCCGACAGCCAAGAGACCCAGTACTTC; CDR3: CASSSPDSQETQYF